The clone carrying this TCR beta chain was counted a single time. These data are taken from a study of blood T cell repertoires in COVID-19. The trim removed 4 bases at V and 9 bases at J, leaving 14 bases unmatched. The CDR3 is 15 residues long. Germline lookup yields CDR1 SGHVS and CDR2 FNYEAQ. Sequenced by immunoSEQ multiplex PCR; TCRdb stores in-frame clones only, minus some. This sample has around 200,000 clones; 88% occur once, and the top ten carry about 1.7%. The TCR originated in a man aged 18-30 years with active or convalescent COVID-19. V usage is TRBV7-6 and J usage is TRBJ1-2, with 7 bases fitting TRBD1. Sequenced input: peripheral blood. The chain's CDR3 is CASSSSGTDRHSYTF. CDR3 nucleotide sequence: TGTGCCAGCAGCTCTAGCGGGACAGATCGACATAGCTACACCTTC.